This TCR beta chain emerged from a study of identifying expanded T cells in peripheral blood. The protocol was immunoSEQ multiplex PCR, while the TCRdb copy is restricted to in-frame clones and leaves out a portion. The sample shows around 100,000 clones, approximately 88% of them seen only once. The CDR3 length is 15 residues. The germline gives CDR1 MNHNY, CDR2 SVGAGI (reference sequence). V was clipped by 2 bases and J by 7 bases; unmatched bases: 6. Broader study findings: Over approximately two and four weeks, about 15 and 18 clones changed, versus approximately 1.2 between replicates.

With regard to this clone: The target antigen is unknown.

The J gene is TRBJ1-2, the V gene TRBV6-6; 11 bases are a match to TRBD1. The sequence derives from a person between 18 and 75 years old in good health. The sequenced material came from blood. The chain's CDR3 is CASSYQDRGRSGYTF. DNA for the CDR3: TGTGCCAGCAGTTACCAGGACAGGGGGCGAAGTGGCTACACCTTC.